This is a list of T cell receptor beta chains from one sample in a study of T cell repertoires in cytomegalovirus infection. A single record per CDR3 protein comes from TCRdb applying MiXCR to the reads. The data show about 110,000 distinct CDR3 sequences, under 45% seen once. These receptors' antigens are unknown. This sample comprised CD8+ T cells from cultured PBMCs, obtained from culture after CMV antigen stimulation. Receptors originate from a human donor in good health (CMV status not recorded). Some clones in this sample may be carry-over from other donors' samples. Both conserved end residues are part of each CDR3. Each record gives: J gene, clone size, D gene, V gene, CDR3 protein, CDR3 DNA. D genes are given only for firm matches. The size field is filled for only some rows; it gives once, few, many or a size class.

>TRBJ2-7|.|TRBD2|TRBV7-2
CASSLNSPGGGAYEQYF
TGTGCCAGCAGCTTAAACAGCCCCGGCGGGGGGGCCTACGAGCAGTACTTC
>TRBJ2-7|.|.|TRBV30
CAWTPGTYLSEQYF
TGTGCCTGGACCCCCGGGACTTACCTCTCCGAGCAGTACTTC
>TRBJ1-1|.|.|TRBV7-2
CASSPLTIMNTEAFF
TGTGCCAGCAGCCCACTAACGATCATGAACACTGAAGCTTTCTTT
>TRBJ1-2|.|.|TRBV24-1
CATSDLGREERGYTF
TGTGCCACCAGTGATTTGGGCAGGGAGGAACGTGGCTACACCTTC
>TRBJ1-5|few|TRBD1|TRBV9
CASSLGTGGQPQHF
TGTGCCAGCAGCCTAGGGACAGGTGGTCAGCCCCAGCATTTT
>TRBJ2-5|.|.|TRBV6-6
CASSNIASGEETQYF
TGTGCCAGCAGTAACATAGCGAGTGGAGAGGAGACCCAGTACTTC
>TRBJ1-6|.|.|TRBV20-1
CSVVRSSLGTYNSPLHF
TGCAGTGTTGTCCGGTCCTCTTTAGGGACCTATAATTCACCCCTCCACTTT
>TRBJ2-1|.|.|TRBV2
CASSERLHNEQFF
TGTGCCAGCAGTGAAAGACTGCACAATGAGCAGTTCTTC
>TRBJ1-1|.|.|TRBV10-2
CASAFGAQTEAFF
TGCGCCAGCGCTTTCGGGGCGCAAACTGAAGCTTTCTTT
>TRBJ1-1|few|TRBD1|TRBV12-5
CASGFQRTGLTEAFF
TGTGCTAGTGGTTTCCAACGGACAGGACTCACTGAAGCTTTCTTT
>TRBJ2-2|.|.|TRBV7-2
CASSTDFSGVAGELFF
TGTGCCAGCAGCACCGATTTTTCAGGGGTAGCCGGGGAGCTGTTTTTT
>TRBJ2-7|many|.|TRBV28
CASSPGSSYEQYF
TGTGCCAGCAGCCCCGGGTCCTCCTACGAGCAGTACTTC
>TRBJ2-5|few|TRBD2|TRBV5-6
CASSYGLAGGPQETQYF
TGTGCCAGCAGCTACGGACTAGCGGGGGGGCCCCAAGAGACCCAGTACTTC
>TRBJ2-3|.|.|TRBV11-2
CASSLGGNTDTQYF
TGTGCCAGCAGCTTAGGGGGGAACACAGATACGCAGTATTTT
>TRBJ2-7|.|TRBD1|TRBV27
CASSPISTGWEQYF
TGTGCCAGCAGTCCCATTTCGACAGGGTGGGAGCAGTACTTC
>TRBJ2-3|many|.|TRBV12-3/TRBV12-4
CASSGGTDTQYF
TGTGCCAGCAGTGGGGGCACAGATACGCAGTATTTT
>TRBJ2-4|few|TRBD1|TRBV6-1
CASSNDRGSKNIQYF
TGTGCCAGCAGTAACGACAGGGGTTCCAAAAACATTCAGTACTTC
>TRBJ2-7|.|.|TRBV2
CASAGFSYEQYF
TGTGCCAGCGCAGGGTTTTCCTACGAGCAGTACTTC
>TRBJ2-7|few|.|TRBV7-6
CASSLRDTAYEQYF
TGTGCCAGCAGCCTCCGGGACACGGCCTACGAGCAGTACTTC
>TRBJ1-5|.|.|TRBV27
CASSFSSYVQLQHF
TGTGCCAGCAGTTTCTCCAGTTATGTTCAGCTCCAGCATTTT
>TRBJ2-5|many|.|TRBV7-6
CASRLGLQIGETQYF
TGTGCCAGCAGGCTCGGACTTCAAATTGGGGAGACCCAGTACTTC
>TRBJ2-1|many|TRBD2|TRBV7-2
CASSLASGGPLIYNEQFF
TGTGCCAGCAGCTTAGCTAGCGGGGGGCCGTTGATCTACAATGAGCAGTTCTTC
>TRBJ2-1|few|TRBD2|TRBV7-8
CASLEGLAGSEQFF
TGTGCCAGCTTAGAGGGACTAGCGGGGAGCGAGCAGTTCTTC
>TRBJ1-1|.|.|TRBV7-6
CASSSRTAQNTEAFF
TGTGCCAGCAGCTCCAGGACAGCGCAGAACACTGAAGCTTTCTTT
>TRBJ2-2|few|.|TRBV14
CASSQTLRMDKNTGELFF
TGTGCCAGCAGCCAAACCCTCAGGATGGATAAGAACACCGGGGAGCTGTTTTTT
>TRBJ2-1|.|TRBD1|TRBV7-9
CASSSTGGAYNEQFF
TGTGCCAGCAGCTCGACAGGGGGCGCGTACAATGAGCAGTTCTTC
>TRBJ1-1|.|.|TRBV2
CASSHTEAFF
TGTGCCAGCAGCCACACTGAAGCTTTCTTT
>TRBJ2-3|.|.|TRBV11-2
CASSSFRGGDTQYF
TGTGCCAGCAGCTCCTTTAGAGGGGGAGATACGCAGTATTTT
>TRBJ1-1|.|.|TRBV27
CASSGVTEAFF
TGTGCCAGCAGTGGCGTTACTGAAGCTTTCTTT
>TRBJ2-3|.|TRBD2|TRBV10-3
CAILAGSTDTQYF
TGTGCCATCCTAGCGGGGAGCACAGATACGCAGTATTTT
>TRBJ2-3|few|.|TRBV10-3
CAISEPDLKRTDTQYF
TGTGCCATCAGTGAACCGGACCTTAAAAGGACAGATACGCAGTATTTT
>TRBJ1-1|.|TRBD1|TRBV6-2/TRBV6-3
CASTGQGDTEAFF
TGTGCCAGCACCGGACAGGGGGACACTGAAGCTTTCTTT
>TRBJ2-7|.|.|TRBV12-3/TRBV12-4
CASSLRDPPYEQYF
TGTGCCAGCAGTTTACGGGACCCACCTTACGAGCAGTACTTC
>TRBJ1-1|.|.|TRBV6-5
CASSYPGGGGPGTEAFF
TGTGCCAGCAGTTACCCCGGCGGAGGAGGCCCGGGCACTGAAGCTTTCTTT
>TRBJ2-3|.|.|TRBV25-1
CASSEANGGTQYF
TGTGCCAGCAGTGAAGCAAATGGTGGTACGCAGTATTTT
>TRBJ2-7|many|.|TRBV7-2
CASSPDRFSYEQYF
TGTGCCAGCAGCCCTGACAGGTTCTCCTACGAGCAGTACTTC
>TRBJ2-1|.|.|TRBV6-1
CANSEDRGDNEQFF
TGTGCCAACAGTGAGGATCGAGGGGACAATGAGCAGTTCTTC
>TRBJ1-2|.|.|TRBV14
CASSQDMGVHYGYTF
TGTGCCAGCAGCCAAGATATGGGGGTCCACTATGGCTACACCTTC
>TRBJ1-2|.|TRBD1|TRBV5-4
CASSLAGGDSLYGYTF
TGTGCCAGCAGCTTGGCAGGGGGGGACTCCCTCTATGGCTACACCTTC
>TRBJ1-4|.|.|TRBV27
CASRSSPNEKLFF
TGTGCCAGCAGATCCAGTCCTAATGAAAAACTGTTTTTT
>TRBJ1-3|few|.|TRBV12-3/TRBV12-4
CASSSGVYSGNTIYF
TGTGCCAGCAGTTCGGGGGTCTACTCTGGAAACACCATATATTTT
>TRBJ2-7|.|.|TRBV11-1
CASSSLREQYF
TGTGCCAGCAGCTCGCTTCGGGAGCAGTACTTC
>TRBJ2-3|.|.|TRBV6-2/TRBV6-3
CASSYSRTRTDTQYF
TGTGCCAGCAGTTACTCGCGGACACGCACAGATACGCAGTATTTT
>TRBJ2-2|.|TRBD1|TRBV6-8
CASSQGAYYTGELFF
TGTGCCAGCAGTCAGGGGGCGTATTACACCGGGGAGCTGTTTTTT
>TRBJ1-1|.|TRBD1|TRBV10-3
CAISDPGTGSEAFF
TGTGCCATCAGTGATCCCGGGACAGGGAGTGAAGCTTTCTTT
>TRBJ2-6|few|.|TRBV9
CASSVALDRNLPGANVLTF
TGTGCCAGCAGCGTAGCCCTGGACAGAAATTTACCTGGGGCCAACGTCCTGACTTTC
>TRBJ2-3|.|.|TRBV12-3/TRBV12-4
CASIPRDEDTQYF
TGTGCCAGCATCCCCCGGGACGAAGATACGCAGTATTTT
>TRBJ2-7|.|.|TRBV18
CASSPQGKEQYF
TGTGCCAGCTCACCTCAGGGTAAGGAGCAGTACTTC
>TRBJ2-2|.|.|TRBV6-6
CASSIGGFTGELFF
TGTGCCAGCAGTATAGGGGGGTTCACCGGGGAGCTGTTTTTT
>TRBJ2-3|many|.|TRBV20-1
CSARDRLNTDTQYF
TGCAGTGCTAGAGATCGTCTTAACACAGATACGCAGTATTTT
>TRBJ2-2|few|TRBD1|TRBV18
CASSPRTGVVTGELFF
TGTGCCAGCTCACCACGGACAGGGGTCGTCACCGGGGAGCTGTTTTTT
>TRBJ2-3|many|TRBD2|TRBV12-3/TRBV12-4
CASSLAHGTNTQYF
TGTGCCAGCAGTTTAGCCCACGGGACTAATACGCAGTATTTT
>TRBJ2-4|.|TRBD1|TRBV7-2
CASSLGGTGEDKNIQYF
TGTGCCAGCAGCTTGGGAGGGACAGGGGAAGACAAAAACATTCAGTACTTC
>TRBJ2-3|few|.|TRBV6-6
CASSYSRQGGDTDTQYF
TGTGCCAGCAGTTACTCGAGACAGGGAGGAGACACAGATACGCAGTATTTT
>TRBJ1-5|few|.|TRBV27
CASSERDIGGNQPQHF
TGTGCCAGCAGTGAAAGGGATATAGGGGGGAATCAGCCCCAGCATTTT
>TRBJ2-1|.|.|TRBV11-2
CASSLLMGEQFF
TGTGCCAGCAGCTTATTGATGGGTGAGCAGTTCTTC
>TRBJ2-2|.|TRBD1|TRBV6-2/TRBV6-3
CASSFSPGQLNTGELFF
TGTGCCAGCAGTTTCTCGCCGGGACAGCTGAACACCGGGGAGCTGTTTTTT
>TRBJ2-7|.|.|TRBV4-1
CASSQRDGSYEQYF
TGCGCCAGCAGCCAGCGGGACGGTTCCTACGAGCAGTACTTC
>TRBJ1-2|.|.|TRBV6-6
CASSYSGDRQYGYTF
TGTGCCAGCAGTTACTCGGGGGACCGACAGTATGGCTACACCTTC